Each of the 14 T cell receptor beta chains below was sequenced from the same sample in a study of chemoradiotherapy in HPV16-positive cancers. The repertoire was sequenced with immunoSEQ multiplex PCR; TCRdb's copy has only in-frame clones and lacks some. There are approximately 12,000 clones in the sample; around 84% occur only once, and roughly 6.1% lies in the top ten. The specimen comprised blood, sampled from a patient who underwent chemoradiotherapy. Receptors originate from a human donor with HPV-associated anogenital cancer.

The table lists this clone with a count of one. V usage is TRBV19 and J usage is TRBJ2-7; D may be TRBD2 (5 bases). Germline V lookup: CDR1 LNHDA, CDR2 SQIVND (reference sequence). Trimming pared 1 base from V and 4 bases from J, leaving 5 bases between. The CDR3 runs 12 residues. This CDR3 reads CASSIGGYEQYF. The CDR3 DNA sequence: TGTGCCAGTAGTATAGGAGGGTACGAGCAGTACTTC. Full variable domain (outside the CDR3, taken from reference TRBV19 and TRBJ2-7): DGGITQSPKYLFRKEGQNVTLSCEQNLNHDAMYWYRQDPGQGLRLIYYSQIVNDFQKGDIAEGYSVSREKKESFPLTVTSAQKNPTAFYLCASSIGGYEQYFGPGTRLTVT.

On this clone: A read error may produce the germline difference seen at one junction end. The V and J genes are TRBV7-7 and TRBJ2-7; weak D call: TRBD1 (6 bases). The CDR3 spans 13 residues. CDR1 and CDR2 from the germline V gene are SSHAT and FNYEAQ (reference sequence). CDR3: CVSSLARDTERYF. The DNA for the CDR3 is TGTGTCAGCAGCTTAGCCCGGGACACCGAACGGTACTTC.

The genes are TRBV19 and TRBJ2-5; 16 bases are shared with TRBD2. The CDR3 runs 17 residues. The J segment lost 0 bases and the V segment lost 5 bases, leaving 3 bases of the junction unmatched. The V gene's germline CDR1 is LNHDA and CDR2 SQIVND (reference sequence). CDR3 loop: CASSLGLAGGHQETQYF. CDR3 coding DNA: TGTGCCAGTAGTCTGGGACTAGCGGGGGGGCACCAAGAGACCCAGTACTTC.

V and J are TRBV21-1 and TRBJ1-6. TRBV21-1 constitutes a pseudogene. The CDR3 has 14 amino acids. The CDR3 DNA reads TGTGCCACCATGGGCCGAGAGGCCAATTCACCCCTCCACTTT. This translates into CATMGREANSPLHF.

In its sample, this clone ranks as medium-sized. The chain combines TRBV6-1 with TRBJ1-4; no definite D call. V was shortened by 9 bases and J by 5 bases, with 13 bases between the two germline ends. Per the germline V gene, CDR1 is MNHNS and CDR2 is SASEGT. The CDR3 covers 13 residues. CDR3 coding DNA: TGTGCCAGTGGGCCCGGCGAGAATGAAAAACTGTTTTTT. As protein: CASGPGENEKLFF.

This rearrangement joins TRBV30 to TRBJ1-5; 8 nucleotides line up with TRBD1. J gave up 6 bases and V 1 base, and 11 bases lay outside the gene matches. Germline CDR1 reads GTSNPN; CDR2 reads SVGIG (reference sequence). The CDR3 is 16 amino acids. The CDR3 DNA follows: TGTGCCTGGAGTGCCGACCAAGGGACAGGTGCTCAGCCCCAGCATTTT. Amino acids: CAWSADQGTGAQPQHF. The whole variable domain, remainder taken from reference TRBV30 and TRBJ1-5, is SQTIHQWPATLVQPVGSPLSLECTVEGTSNPNLYWYRQAAGRGLQLLFYSVGIGQISSEVPQNLSASRPQDRQFILSSKKLLLSDSGFYLCAWSADQGTGAQPQHFGDGTRLSIL.

The chain carries TRBV29-1 and TRBJ1-2; 7 nucleotides agree with TRBD1. CDR1 is SQVTM, CDR2 ANQGSEA, per germline. With V trimmed by 6 bases and J by 0 bases, 7 bases remained unmatched. There are 14 residues in the CDR3. CDR3 in DNA: TGCAGCGTCGAGCGGGGGACAGCTAACTATGGCTACACCTTC. Translation: CSVERGTANYGYTF.

This clone was observed once. The chain has TRBV11-2 and TRBJ1-2; D unresolved. This CDR3 region has 11 residues. Per germline, CDR1 SGHAT and CDR2 FQNNGV. V was trimmed by 5 bases and J by 3 bases, leaving 4 bases between them. As DNA, the CDR3 is TGTGCCAGCAGCCTCTACTATGGCTACACCTTC. Amino acids: CASSLYYGYTF.

The gene calls are TRBV28 and TRBJ1-4, with D unresolved. The CDR3 is 12 residues long. CDR1 MDHEN and CDR2 SYDVKM come from the germline V gene. Trimming removed 3 bases from V and 11 bases from J, with 10 bases in between. CDR3 in DNA: TGTGCCAGCAGTTTTTCATCGGGGAAACTGTTTTTT. Translation gives CASSFSSGKLFF.

This clone has just one count. The chain carries TRBV6-1 and TRBJ1-5, with D unresolved. The V and J ends lost 5 bases and 7 bases respectively, with 12 bases between them. The CDR3 runs to 13 residues. Germline CDR1 is MNHNS and CDR2 is SASEGT. CDR3 coding DNA: TGTGCCAGCAGTATGCTATTGGCGCAGCCCCAGCATTTT. Translating gives CASSMLLAQPQHF.

The chain links TRBV5-1 to TRBJ1-2; 8 bases fit TRBD1. The V gene end was trimmed by 0 bases and the J gene end by 3 bases; junction bases not matched to a gene: 10. CDR3 length: 17 residues. Germline V CDR1 and CDR2: SGHRS, YFSETQ. DNA of the CDR3: TGCGCCAGCAGCTTGGGCAGGACAGGGAGCAGAGACTATGGCTACACCTTC. This codes for CASSLGRTGSRDYGYTF.

The chain links TRBV7-9 to TRBJ1-2; unclear D gene. Germline V CDR1 and CDR2: SEHNR, FQNEAQ (reference sequence). Trimming removed 2 bases at V and 5 bases at J, with 9 bases between. The length of the CDR3 is 13 residues. CDR3 region: CASSLNLEYGYTF. The CDR3 DNA follows: TGTGCCAGCAGCTTAAACCTGGAATATGGCTACACCTTC.

The chain has TRBV2 and TRBJ1-5; the D gene is possibly TRBD1 (6 bases). V lost 3 bases to trimming and J lost 4 bases, with 13 bases between them. CDR3 length: 15 residues. Per the germline V gene, CDR1 is SNHLY and CDR2 is FYNNEI. The CDR3 here is CASSDTGGKNQPQHF. For the CDR3, the DNA is TGTGCCAGCAGTGATACCGGGGGCAAGAATCAGCCCCAGCATTTT.

The sample holds one count of this clone. The chain is built from TRBV5-1 and TRBJ2-3, with 9 bases that match TRBD1. The CDR3 has 15 residues. Germline assignment: CDR1 SGHRS and CDR2 YFSETQ. V dropped 4 bases and J dropped 2; count of bases not matched to a gene: 5. The CDR3 sequence is CASSIGQGYTDTQYF. CDR3 nucleotides: TGCGCCAGCAGCATCGGACAGGGGTACACAGATACGCAGTATTTT.